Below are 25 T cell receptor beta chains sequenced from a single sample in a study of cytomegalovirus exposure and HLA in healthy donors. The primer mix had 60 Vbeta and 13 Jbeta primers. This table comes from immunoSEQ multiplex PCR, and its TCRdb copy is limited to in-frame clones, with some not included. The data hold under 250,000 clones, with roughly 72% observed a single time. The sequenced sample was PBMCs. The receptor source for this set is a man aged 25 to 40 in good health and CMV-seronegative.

CDR3 region: CASRDSFNTEAFF. CDR3 nucleotide sequence: TGTGCCAGCAGAGACAGCTTCAACACTGAAGCTTTCTTT. The chain couples TRBV2 to TRBJ1-1; D might be TRBD1 (5 bases). V was trimmed by 6 bases and J by 2 bases, leaving 10 bases between them. This CDR3 region has 13 residues. Germline V gene lookup returns CDR1 SNHLY and CDR2 FYNNEI.

The CDR3 DNA reads as TGTGCCAGCAATATACAGGGGCAGCTCTATGGCTACACCTTC. Residues: CASNIQGQLYGYTF. The chain combines TRBV28 with TRBJ1-2; 7 bases match TRBD1. Per germline, CDR1 MDHEN and CDR2 SYDVKM. The junction had 9 bases not matched to a gene; V was cut back by 7 bases and J by 4 bases. The CDR3 runs to 14 residues.

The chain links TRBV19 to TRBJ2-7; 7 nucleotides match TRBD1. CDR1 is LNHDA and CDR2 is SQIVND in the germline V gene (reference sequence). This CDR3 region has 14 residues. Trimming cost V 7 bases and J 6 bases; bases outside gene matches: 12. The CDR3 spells CASKEQGKNAEQYF. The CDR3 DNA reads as TGTGCCAGTAAGGAACAGGGGAAGAATGCCGAGCAGTACTTC.

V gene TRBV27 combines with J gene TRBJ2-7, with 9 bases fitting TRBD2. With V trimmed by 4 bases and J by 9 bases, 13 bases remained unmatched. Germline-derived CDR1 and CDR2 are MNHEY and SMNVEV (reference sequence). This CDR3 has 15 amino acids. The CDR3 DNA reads TGTGCCAGCAGTTATACCCCGGGACTAGCTAGTGGGCAGTACTTC. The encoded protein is CASSYTPGLASGQYF.

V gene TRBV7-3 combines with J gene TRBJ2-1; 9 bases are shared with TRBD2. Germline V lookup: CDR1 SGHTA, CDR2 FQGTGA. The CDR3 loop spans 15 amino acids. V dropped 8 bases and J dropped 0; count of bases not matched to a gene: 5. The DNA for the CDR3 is TGTGCCAGCCCATATAGCGGGAGCTCCTACAATGAGCAGTTCTTC. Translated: CASPYSGSSYNEQFF.

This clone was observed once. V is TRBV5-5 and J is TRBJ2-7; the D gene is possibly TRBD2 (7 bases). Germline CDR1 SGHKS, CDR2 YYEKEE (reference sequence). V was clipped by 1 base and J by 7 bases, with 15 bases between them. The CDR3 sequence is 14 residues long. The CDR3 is CASSLLGGAGEQYF. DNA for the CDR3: TGTGCCAGCAGCTTGTTAGGGGGGGCGGGGGAGCAGTACTTC.

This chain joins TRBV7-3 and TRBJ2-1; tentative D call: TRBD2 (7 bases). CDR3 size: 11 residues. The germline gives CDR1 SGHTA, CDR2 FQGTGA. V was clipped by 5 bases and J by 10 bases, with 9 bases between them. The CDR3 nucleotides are TGTGCCAGCAGCCGCGGGGGCGAGCAGTTCTTC. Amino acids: CASSRGGEQFF.

The DNA of the CDR3 is TGTGCCAGCAGCCGACAGGGGGGATCGGAGACCCAGTACTTC. Translation gives CASSRQGGSETQYF. V gene TRBV5-6 combines with J gene TRBJ2-5, with TRBD1 matching 9 bases. The trim removed 4 bases at V and 5 bases at J, leaving 6 bases unmatched. The CDR3 is 14 amino acids. From germline, CDR1 is SGHDT and CDR2 YYEEEE.

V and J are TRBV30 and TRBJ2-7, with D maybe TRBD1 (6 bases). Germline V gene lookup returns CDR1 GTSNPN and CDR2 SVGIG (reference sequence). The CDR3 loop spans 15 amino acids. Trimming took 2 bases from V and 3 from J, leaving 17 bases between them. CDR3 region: CAWSLRGQRRYEQYF. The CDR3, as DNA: TGTGCCTGGAGTCTCCGAGGACAGAGGCGCTACGAGCAGTACTTC.

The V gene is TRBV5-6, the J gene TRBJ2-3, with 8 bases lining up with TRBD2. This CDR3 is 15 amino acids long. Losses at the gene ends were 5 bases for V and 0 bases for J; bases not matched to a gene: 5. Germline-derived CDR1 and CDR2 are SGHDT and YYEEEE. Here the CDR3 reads CASSQRERSTDTQYF. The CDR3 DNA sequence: TGTGCCAGCAGTCAGCGGGAGAGGAGCACAGATACGCAGTATTTT.

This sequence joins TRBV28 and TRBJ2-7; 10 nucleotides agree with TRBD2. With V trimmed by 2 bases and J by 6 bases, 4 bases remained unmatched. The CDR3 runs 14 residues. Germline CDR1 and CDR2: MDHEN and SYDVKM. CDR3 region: CASSLLAGVSEQYF. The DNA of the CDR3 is TGTGCCAGCAGTTTACTAGCGGGAGTGAGCGAGCAGTACTTC. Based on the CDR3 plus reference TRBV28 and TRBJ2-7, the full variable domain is DVKVTQSSRYLVKRTGEKVFLECVQDMDHENMFWYRQDPGLGLRLIYFSYDVKMKEKGDIPEGYSVSREKKERFSLILESASTNQTSMYLCASSLLAGVSEQYFGPGTRLTVT.

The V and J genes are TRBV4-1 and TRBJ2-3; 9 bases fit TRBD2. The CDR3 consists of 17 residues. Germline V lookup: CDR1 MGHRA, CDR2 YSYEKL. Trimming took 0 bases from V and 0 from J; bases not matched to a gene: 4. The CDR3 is CASSQEASGASTDTQYF. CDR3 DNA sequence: TGCGCCAGCAGCCAAGAGGCTAGCGGGGCTAGCACAGATACGCAGTATTTT.

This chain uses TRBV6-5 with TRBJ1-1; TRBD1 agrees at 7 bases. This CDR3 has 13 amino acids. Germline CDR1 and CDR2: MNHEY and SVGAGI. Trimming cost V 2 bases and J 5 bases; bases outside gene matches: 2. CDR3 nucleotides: TGTGCCAGCAGTTACGGGGGACAGACTGAAGCTTTCTTT. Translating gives CASSYGGQTEAFF.

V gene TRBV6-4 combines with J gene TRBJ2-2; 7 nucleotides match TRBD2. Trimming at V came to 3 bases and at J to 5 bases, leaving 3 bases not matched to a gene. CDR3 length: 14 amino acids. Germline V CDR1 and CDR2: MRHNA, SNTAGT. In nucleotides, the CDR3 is TGTGCCAGCAGTGAGAGCGGGGTAACCGGGGAGCTGTTTTTT. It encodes CASSESGVTGELFF.

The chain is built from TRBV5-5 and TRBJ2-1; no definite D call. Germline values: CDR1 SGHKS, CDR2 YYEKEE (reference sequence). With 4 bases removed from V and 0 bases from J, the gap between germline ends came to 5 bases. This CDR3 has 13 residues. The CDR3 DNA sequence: TGTGCCAGCAGCCTTCCCTCCTACAATGAGCAGTTCTTC. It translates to CASSLPSYNEQFF.

The CDR3 is CASSPVQGAYEQYF. The DNA of the CDR3 is TGTGCCAGCAGCCCCGTACAGGGGGCGTACGAGCAGTACTTC. This chain links TRBV7-9 with TRBJ2-7; 9 bases map to TRBD1. The V gene's germline CDR1 is SEHNR and CDR2 FQNEAQ (reference sequence). After removal of 5 bases from V and 4 bases from J, the junction contained 6 bases not matched to a gene. The CDR3 runs 14 residues.

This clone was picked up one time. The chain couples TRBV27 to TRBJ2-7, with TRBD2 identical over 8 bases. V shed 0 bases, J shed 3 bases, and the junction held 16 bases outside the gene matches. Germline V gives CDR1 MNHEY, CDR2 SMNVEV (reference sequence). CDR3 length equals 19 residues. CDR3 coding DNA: TGTGCCAGCAGTTTATCTTGGTCTGGAAGCGGGGGTTCCATCTACGAGCAGTACTTC. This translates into CASSLSWSGSGGSIYEQYF.

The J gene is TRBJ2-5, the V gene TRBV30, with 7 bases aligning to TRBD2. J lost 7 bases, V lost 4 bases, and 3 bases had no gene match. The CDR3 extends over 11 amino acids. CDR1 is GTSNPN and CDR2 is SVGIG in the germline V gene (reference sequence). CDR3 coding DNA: TGTGCCTGGATCTCGGGGGGGACCCAGTACTTC. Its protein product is CAWISGGTQYF.

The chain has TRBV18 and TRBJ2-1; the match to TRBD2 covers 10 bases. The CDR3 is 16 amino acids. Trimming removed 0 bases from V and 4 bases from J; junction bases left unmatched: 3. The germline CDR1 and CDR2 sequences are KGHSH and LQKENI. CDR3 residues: CASSPPSGRAYNEQFF. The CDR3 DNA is TGTGCCAGCTCACCACCAAGCGGGAGGGCTTACAATGAGCAGTTCTTC.

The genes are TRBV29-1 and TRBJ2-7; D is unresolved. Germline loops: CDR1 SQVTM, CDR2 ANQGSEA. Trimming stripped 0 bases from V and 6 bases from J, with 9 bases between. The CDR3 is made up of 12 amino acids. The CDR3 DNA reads TGCAGCGTTGAAGATATTCCAGGCGAGCAGTACTTC. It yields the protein CSVEDIPGEQYF.

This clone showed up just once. The CDR3: CASAGGRLSGANVLTF. Here the CDR3 DNA reads TGTGCCAGTGCAGGGGGGAGGCTCTCTGGGGCCAACGTCCTGACTTTC. The V and J genes are TRBV11-2 and TRBJ2-6, with TRBD1 as a possible D gene (7 bases). Trimming stripped 9 bases from V and 0 bases from J, with 15 bases between. The CDR3 loop spans 16 amino acids. Germline CDR1 SGHAT, CDR2 FQNNGV.

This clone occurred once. The DNA of the CDR3 is TGTGCCAGCAGCCTACGGAGGTCCTACGAGCAGTACTTC. Translation: CASSLRRSYEQYF. V and J are TRBV27 and TRBJ2-7; tentative D call: TRBD2 (5 bases). This CDR3 spans 13 amino acids. V was cut by 6 bases and J by 1 base, with 10 bases left in between. CDR1 and CDR2 from the germline V gene are MNHEY and SMNVEV (reference sequence).

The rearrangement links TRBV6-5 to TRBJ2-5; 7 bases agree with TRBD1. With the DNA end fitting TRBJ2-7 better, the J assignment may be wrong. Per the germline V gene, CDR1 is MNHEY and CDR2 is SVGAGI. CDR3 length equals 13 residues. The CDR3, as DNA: TGTGCCAGCAGTTACCACAGGGGCTACGAGCAGTACTTC. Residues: CASSYHRGYEQYF.

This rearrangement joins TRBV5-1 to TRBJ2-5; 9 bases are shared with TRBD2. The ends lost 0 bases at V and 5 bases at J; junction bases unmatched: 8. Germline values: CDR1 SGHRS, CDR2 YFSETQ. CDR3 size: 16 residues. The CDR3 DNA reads TGCGCCAGCAGCTTGGTCGGGACTAGCTTTGGCGAGACCCAGTACTTC. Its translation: CASSLVGTSFGETQYF. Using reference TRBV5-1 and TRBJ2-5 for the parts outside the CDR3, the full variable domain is KAGVTQTPRYLIKTRGQQVTLSCSPISGHRSVSWYQQTPGQGLQFLFEYFSETQRNKGNFPGRFSGRQFSNSRSEMNVSTLELGDSALYLCASSLVGTSFGETQYFGPGTRLLVL.

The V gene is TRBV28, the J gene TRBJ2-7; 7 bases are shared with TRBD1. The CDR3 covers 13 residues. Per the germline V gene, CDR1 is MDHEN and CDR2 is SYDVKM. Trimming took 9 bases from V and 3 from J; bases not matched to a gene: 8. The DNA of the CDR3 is TGTGCCAGTCGGGTGGCAGGGGGCTACGAGCAGTACTTC. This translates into CASRVAGGYEQYF. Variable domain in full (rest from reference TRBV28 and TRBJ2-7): DVKVTQSSRYLVKRTGEKVFLECVQDMDHENMFWYRQDPGLGLRLIYFSYDVKMKEKGDIPEGYSVSREKKERFSLILESASTNQTSMYLCASRVAGGYEQYFGPGTRLTVT.